The entry below describes one T cell receptor beta chain. The antigen is unknown. The source of the sample is a study of monozygotic twins with inflammatory bowel disease. TCRdb re-called the 5' RACE reads and shows each CDR3 protein once, DNA omitted. Its clone listing holds some 200,000 distinct CDR3 sequences. Study-level results: Using the inverse Simpson index, IBD patients had lower TCRbeta diversity than healthy co-twins.

Germline CDR1 LNHNV, CDR2 YYDKDF (reference sequence). The CDR3 is 15 amino acids. The chain combines TRBV15 with TRBJ1-5; absent DNA, TCRdb's TRBD1 call cannot be checked. This sequence originates from a human donor with ulcerative colitis or Crohn's disease, or a healthy co-twin of an affected twin (not recorded which). Sequencing was carried out using blood. CDR3 residues: CATSTIRGMEQPQHF.